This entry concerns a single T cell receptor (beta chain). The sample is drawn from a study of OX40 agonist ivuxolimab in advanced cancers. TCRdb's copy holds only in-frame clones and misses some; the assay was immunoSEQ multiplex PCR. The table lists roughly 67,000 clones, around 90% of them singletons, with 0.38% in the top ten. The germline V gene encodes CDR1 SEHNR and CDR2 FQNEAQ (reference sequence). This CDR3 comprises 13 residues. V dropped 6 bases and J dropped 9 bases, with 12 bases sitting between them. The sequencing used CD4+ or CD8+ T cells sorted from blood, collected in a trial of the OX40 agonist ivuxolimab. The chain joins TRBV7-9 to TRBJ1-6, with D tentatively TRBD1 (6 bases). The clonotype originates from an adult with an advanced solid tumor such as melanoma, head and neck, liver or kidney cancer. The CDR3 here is CASSRTRGSPLHF. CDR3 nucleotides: TGTGCCAGCAGTAGAACCAGGGGTTCACCCCTCCACTTT.